A single sample is the source of the 23 T cell receptor beta chains below, sequenced in a study of CD8 T cells in ankylosing spondylitis. TCRdb analysed the 5' RACE reads with MiXCR anew, one entry per CDR3 protein. The table lists hundreds of thousands of distinct CDR3 sequences, 20% of them singletons. Material: blood, either unsorted or a sorted T cell fraction (not recorded which). The receptors were gathered from a female donor with ankylosing spondylitis or in good health (not recorded which).

The chain uses TRBV2 and TRBJ1-2, with D possibly matching TRBD1 (5 bases). The length of the CDR3 is 14 residues. Trimming shortened V by 8 bases and J by 8 bases, and 21 bases separated the two germline ends. In germline, CDR1 is SNHLY, CDR2 FYNNEI. CDR3 loop: CASGRLAGIEGYTF. The CDR3, as DNA: TGTGCCAGCGGCCGATTGGCAGGGATAGAGGGCTACACCTTC.

The chain couples TRBV3-1 to TRBJ2-3; D may correspond to TRBD1 or TRBD2 (5 bases each). The CDR3 extends over 14 amino acids. Germline CDR1 LGHDT, CDR2 YNNKEL (reference sequence). Trimming took off 0 bases at V and 8 bases at J, with 12 bases between the two ends. The CDR3 DNA reads TGTGCCAGCAGCCAAGAAAGTGGGGCGGGTACGCAGTATTTT. Translation: CASSQESGAGTQYF.

The chain is built from TRBV12-3 or TRBV12-4 and TRBJ2-1; 8 nucleotides agree with TRBD2. This CDR3 is 15 amino acids long. V shed 3 bases, J shed 10 bases, and the junction held 11 bases outside the gene matches. The CDR3 region has the DNA TGTGCCAGCAGTTTCGGTTTAGGACTAGCAAGGGAGCAGTTCTTC. As protein: CASSFGLGLAREQFF.

This clonotype was observed a handful of times. V is TRBV28 and J is TRBJ2-4, with 9 bases matching TRBD1. Germline CDR1 reads MDHEN; CDR2 reads SYDVKM. V lost 2 bases to trimming and J lost 4 bases; unmatched junction nucleotides: 9. The length of the CDR3 is 17 residues. CDR3 nucleotides: TGTGCCAGCAGTTTAGCCGGGACAGGGTGGGTTAAAAACATTCAGTACTTC. This gives the protein CASSLAGTGWVKNIQYF.

A few counts support this clonotype. V gene TRBV6-5 combines with J gene TRBJ2-5, with D possibly matching TRBD2 (7 bases). This CDR3 has 17 amino acids. Trimming removed 5 bases from V and 5 bases from J, with 24 bases in between. CDR1 is MNHEY, CDR2 SVGAGI, per germline. The DNA of the CDR3 is TGTGCCAGCAGTCACCCCCGAGCGGGAAGTCAGGGGGAGACCCAGTACTTC. Translating it yields CASSHPRAGSQGETQYF.

The V and J genes are TRBV27 and TRBJ2-7; D may be TRBD2 (5 bases). The germline V gene encodes CDR1 MNHEY and CDR2 SMNVEV (reference sequence). This CDR3 contains 14 residues. Trimming shortened V by 3 bases and J by 5 bases, and 14 bases separated the two germline ends. CDR3 amino acids: CASSFGVNLNEQYF. In DNA, the CDR3 is TGTGCCAGCAGTTTCGGGGTTAATCTGAACGAGCAGTACTTC.

This clonotype was found a few times. This sequence joins TRBV7-9 and TRBJ2-5, with 7 bases identical to TRBD1. Germline V gene lookup returns CDR1 SEHNR and CDR2 FQNEAQ (reference sequence). This CDR3 contains 12 residues. Germline trimming cut 11 bases from V and 4 bases from J; bases unmatched to any gene: 7. The CDR3 reads CAGQEAGETQYF. The CDR3 coding sequence is TGTGCCGGACAGGAGGCCGGAGAGACCCAGTACTTC.

This clonotype came up a few times. V and J are TRBV5-6 and TRBJ2-3; TRBD2 agrees at 12 bases. There are 18 residues in the CDR3. J gave up 2 bases and V 1 base, and 8 bases lay outside the gene matches. CDR1 is SGHDT, CDR2 YYEEEE, per germline. CDR3 sequence: CASSLRLAGELHTDTQYF. The CDR3 coding sequence is TGTGCCAGCAGCTTGCGACTAGCGGGAGAGCTTCACACAGATACGCAGTATTTT.

The chain uses TRBV20-1 and TRBJ2-7; D could derive from TRBD1 or TRBD2 (6 bases each). The CDR3 sequence is 16 residues long. V shed 5 bases and J shed 0 bases, with 20 bases lying between them. Germline CDR1 DFQATT, CDR2 SNEGSKA (reference sequence). The CDR3 coding sequence is TGCAGTGCTCTATCTGGGGGGCAGGGGAACTCCTACGAGCAGTACTTC. Residues: CSALSGGQGNSYEQYF.

This clonotype occurred a few times. The chain recombines TRBV6-1 with TRBJ2-1; 14 nucleotides agree with TRBD2. Looked up from germline, CDR1 is MNHNS and CDR2 is SASEGT. V dropped 5 bases and J dropped 9; count of bases not matched to a gene: 3. The CDR3 runs to 14 residues. The DNA of the CDR3 is TGTGCCAGCAGTAAGGGACTAGCGGGAGTTGAGCAGTTCTTC. It encodes CASSKGLAGVEQFF.

This clonotype has just a few counts. V and J are TRBV20-1 and TRBJ2-3; D is ambiguous. Germline V CDR1 and CDR2: DFQATT, SNEGSKA (reference sequence). The CDR3 contains 11 residues. Trimming pared 6 bases from V and 7 bases from J, leaving 11 bases between. The CDR3 here is CSASYLNTQYF. In DNA, the CDR3 is TGCAGTGCCTCCTACTTGAATACGCAGTATTTT.

The chain employs TRBV7-2 and TRBJ2-5; D possibly corresponds to TRBD1 (5 bases). The V gene's germline CDR1 is SGHTA and CDR2 FQGNSA. With 5 bases removed from V and 3 bases from J, the gap between germline ends came to 13 bases. The CDR3 runs 14 residues. CDR3 protein: CASSQVRVEETQYF. CDR3 nucleotide sequence: TGTGCCAGCAGCCAGGTCAGGGTTGAAGAGACCCAGTACTTC.

The rearrangement links TRBV20-1 to TRBJ2-3, with 9 bases identical to TRBD2. This CDR3 comprises 16 residues. CDR1 DFQATT and CDR2 SNEGSKA come from the germline V gene (reference sequence). Trimming took 4 bases from V and 0 from J; bases not matched to a gene: 8. The CDR3 DNA reads TGCAGTGCTACTAAAGGGCTAGCGGGAAGCACAGATACGCAGTATTTT. It codes for CSATKGLAGSTDTQYF.

V usage is TRBV5-1 and J usage is TRBJ1-1; D is ambiguous. V was trimmed by 3 bases and J by 2 bases, leaving 11 bases between them. Germline V gives CDR1 SGHRS, CDR2 YFSETQ. This CDR3 region has 14 residues. CDR3 DNA sequence: TGCGCCAGCAGCTCAGGACTGGGAAACACTGAAGCTTTCTTT. Its protein product is CASSSGLGNTEAFF.

This clonotype was seen many times. V gene TRBV29-1 combines with J gene TRBJ2-1; 8 bases map to TRBD1. Germline loops: CDR1 SQVTM, CDR2 ANQGSEA. This CDR3 is built from 12 residues. The J segment lost 9 bases and the V segment lost 7 bases, leaving 8 bases of the junction unmatched. The CDR3 spells CSASDRDLEQFF. CDR3 bases: TGCAGCGCCTCGGACAGGGACCTTGAGCAGTTCTTC.

This clonotype has a handful of counts. The CDR3 region is CATSDTRVLGEQFF. CDR3 DNA sequence: TGTGCCACCAGTGATACAAGGGTTCTGGGGGAGCAGTTCTTC. The chain has TRBV24-1 and TRBJ2-1; D gene uncertain. Germline V gives CDR1 KGHDR, CDR2 SFDVKD. This CDR3 has 14 residues. The V gene lost 3 bases and the J gene lost 10 bases, with 15 bases spanning the gap.

The chain has TRBV20-1 and TRBJ1-3; a weak D match, TRBD1 (5 bases). The germline V gene has CDR1 DFQATT and CDR2 SNEGSKA (reference sequence). This CDR3 contains 16 residues. V was cut by 6 bases and J by 4 bases, with 22 bases left in between. As DNA, the CDR3 is TGCAGTGCATCTAACAGGAGGTCAGGGATCGGAAACACCATATATTTT. Translated, it gives CSASNRRSGIGNTIYF.

The chain carries TRBV12-3 or TRBV12-4 and TRBJ1-1; D gene uncertain. V was trimmed by 6 bases and J by 6 bases, leaving 8 bases between them. CDR3 length: 11 residues. Here the CDR3 DNA reads TGTGCCAGCAGCCTCGGATCTGAAGCTTTCTTT. Its protein product is CASSLGSEAFF.

This clonotype came up a few times. The chain couples TRBV6-4 to TRBJ1-5; possibly TRBD1 for D (5 bases). This CDR3 has 13 amino acids. Trimming left V 6 bases short and J 7 bases short, with 13 bases between. Germline V gene data show CDR1 as MRHNA and CDR2 as SNTAGT. Here the CDR3 DNA reads TGTGCCAGCAGGAGGGGTTTTAAGCAGCCCCAGCATTTT. It encodes CASRRGFKQPQHF.

A few counts support this clonotype. The V gene is TRBV7-2, the J gene TRBJ2-7, with 11 bases fitting TRBD1. The CDR3 sequence is 15 residues long. Looked up from germline, CDR1 is SGHTA and CDR2 is FQGNSA. Unmatched junction bases numbered 8, after V lost 5 bases and J lost 5 bases. The CDR3 nucleotides read TGTGCCAGCAGCCCCCGGACAGGGGGCCAGGACGAGCAGTACTTC. This gives the protein CASSPRTGGQDEQYF.

This chain links TRBV12-3 or TRBV12-4 with TRBJ2-5; tentative D call: TRBD2 (6 bases). The CDR3 length is 15 residues. V lost 3 bases and J 6 bases, leaving 17 bases between the germline ends. The CDR3 DNA sequence: TGTGCCAGCAGTTTGACTCGGGAGAGGGGAAAGACCCAGTACTTC. Translated: CASSLTRERGKTQYF.

This chain uses TRBV10-3 with TRBJ2-3, with D perhaps TRBD2 (6 bases). The CDR3 covers 13 residues. Deletions cut 7 bases from V and 3 bases from J, with 11 bases between. Germline V CDR1 and CDR2: ENHRY, SYGVKD. The CDR3 is CAIKGLLTDTQYF. In DNA form, the CDR3 reads TGTGCCATCAAGGGACTGCTTACAGATACGCAGTATTTT.

A few counts support this clonotype. The chain combines TRBV2 with TRBJ2-1; no clear D. Per germline, CDR1 SNHLY and CDR2 FYNNEI. The V end was cut by 7 bases, the J end by 0 bases, with 7 bases between. This CDR3 has 13 residues. The chain's CDR3 is CASNGDSYNEQFF. The CDR3 nucleotides are TGTGCCAGCAACGGAGACTCCTACAATGAGCAGTTCTTC.